Following are 11 T cell receptor beta chains from one sample sequenced in a study of blood T cell repertoires in COVID-19. Measured with immunoSEQ multiplex PCR; TCRdb has only the in-frame clones, and not every one. The profile covers roughly 200,000 clones, with roughly four fifths appearing a single time and roughly 7.8% taken by the ten largest. The sample taken for sequencing was peripheral blood. These receptors came from a woman aged 80 or over with COVID-19, enrolled during active disease.

The chain has TRBV27 and TRBJ1-2; D not certain. This CDR3 has 13 amino acids. V gave up 6 bases and J gave up 6 bases, with 14 bases separating them. Germline lookup yields CDR1 MNHEY and CDR2 SMNVEV (reference sequence). CDR3 bases: TGTGCCAGCAGGCGGCAGGTGGAGGATGGCTACACCTTC. Translated, it gives CASRRQVEDGYTF.

This chain uses TRBV23-1 with TRBJ2-1; 10 positions agree with TRBD2. TRBV23-1 is recorded as an ORF, its role being uncertain. The V segment lost 0 bases and the J segment 8 bases; nucleotides outside the gene matches: 13. The CDR3 is made up of 18 amino acids. Here the CDR3 reads CASSQSVASGSPRDEQFF. Written as DNA, the CDR3 is TGCGCCAGCAGTCAATCGGTGGCTAGCGGGAGCCCCAGGGATGAGCAGTTCTTC.

This sequence joins TRBV5-1 and TRBJ2-7, with 7 positions matching TRBD1. This CDR3 is 14 amino acids long. CDR1 is SGHRS, CDR2 YFSETQ, per germline. V was pared by 2 bases and J by 4 bases, with 6 bases of the junction left unmatched. The CDR3 sequence is CASSLGDRPYEQYF. The DNA of the CDR3 is TGCGCCAGCAGCTTAGGGGACAGACCTTACGAGCAGTACTTC.

The chain has TRBV9 and TRBJ2-7, with TRBD1 identical over 12 bases. This CDR3 has 16 amino acids. CDR1 is SGDLS, CDR2 YYNGEE, per germline. V shed 0 bases and J 5 bases; nucleotides not matched to a gene: 6. CDR3 bases: TGTGCCAGCAGCGTAGGGTGGGGGACAGGGGGCAACGAGCAGTACTTC. This encodes CASSVGWGTGGNEQYF.

The genes are TRBV28 and TRBJ2-1, with 7 bases lining up with TRBD2. The CDR3 spans 14 residues. Germline V CDR1 and CDR2: MDHEN, SYDVKM. Trimming took 5 bases from V and 5 from J; bases not matched to a gene: 6. The DNA of the CDR3 is TGTGCCAGCAGTAGCGGGACTACCAACAATGAGCAGTTCTTC. This encodes CASSSGTTNNEQFF.

The chain has TRBV5-1 and TRBJ1-4, with 9 bases matching TRBD1. Trimming cost V 3 bases and J 5 bases; bases outside gene matches: 5. Germline V gene lookup returns CDR1 SGHRS and CDR2 YFSETQ. This CDR3 contains 15 residues. CDR3 loop: CASSSQQGANEKLFF. In DNA form, the CDR3 reads TGCGCCAGCAGCTCCCAACAGGGGGCAAATGAAAAACTGTTTTTT.

The chain employs TRBV9 and TRBJ2-1, with a possible D match to TRBD2 (6 bases). The CDR3 has 13 residues. Germline lookup yields CDR1 SGDLS and CDR2 YYNGEE. V was clipped by 3 bases and J by 4 bases, with 8 bases between them. The CDR3 DNA follows: TGTGCCAGCAGCGCTAGCGCGTACAATGAGCAGTTCTTC. Protein product: CASSASAYNEQFF.

The V and J genes are TRBV5-1 and TRBJ1-1; the D gene is possibly TRBD1 (5 bases). The germline gives CDR1 SGHRS, CDR2 YFSETQ. V shed 3 bases and J shed 1 base, with 7 bases lying between them. CDR3 length: 13 amino acids. CDR3: CASSSTANTEAFF. CDR3 coding DNA: TGCGCCAGCAGCTCGACAGCGAACACTGAAGCTTTCTTT. The full variable domain, its missing parts supplied by reference TRBV5-1 and TRBJ1-1, is KAGVTQTPRYLIKTRGQQVTLSCSPISGHRSVSWYQQTPGQGLQFLFEYFSETQRNKGNFPGRFSGRQFSNSRSEMNVSTLELGDSALYLCASSSTANTEAFFGQGTRLTVV.

Concerning this clone: Other DNA sequences of this sample code for an identical CDR3. The chain recombines TRBV9 with TRBJ1-5; the match to TRBD1 covers 10 bases. CDR1 SGDLS and CDR2 YYNGEE come from the germline V gene. The trim removed 3 bases at V and 1 base at J, leaving 1 base unmatched. The CDR3 loop spans 15 amino acids. The chain's CDR3 is CASSAGQGSNQPQHF. CDR3 nucleotides: TGTGCCAGCAGCGCGGGACAGGGGAGCAATCAGCCCCAGCATTTT.

In its sample, this clone was seen a few times. The chain has TRBV5-1 and TRBJ1-3, with D possibly matching TRBD1 (5 bases). Germline values: CDR1 SGHRS, CDR2 YFSETQ. There are 14 residues in the CDR3. The V end lost 4 bases, the J end lost 2 bases, and 10 bases lay between the germline ends. CDR3 in amino acids: CASSPRTTGNTIYF. Here the CDR3 DNA reads TGCGCCAGCAGCCCGAGGACAACTGGAAACACCATATATTTT.

The chain uses TRBV6-1 and TRBJ1-1, with TRBD1 matching 7 bases. The germline gives CDR1 MNHNS, CDR2 SASEGT. The junction had 2 bases not matched to a gene; V was cut back by 3 bases and J by 1 base. The length of the CDR3 is 14 residues. The CDR3 region has the DNA TGTGCCAGCAGTGACAGGGGGAGGAACACTGAAGCTTTCTTT. Its protein product is CASSDRGRNTEAFF.